Following are 20 T cell receptor beta chains from one sample sequenced in a study of blood T cell repertoires in COVID-19. Here immunoSEQ multiplex PCR was the method, and the copy in TCRdb shows in-frame clones only, minus some. The repertoire holds about 160,000 clones, with roughly 90% as singletons. The sample consisted of peripheral blood. The receptors stem from a man aged 60 to 69 with acute or convalescent COVID-19.

The genes are TRBV12-5 and TRBJ1-1; 11 nucleotides line up with TRBD1. CDR1 LGHNT and CDR2 FRNRAP come from the germline V gene. CDR3 length equals 16 residues. J gave up 4 bases and V 0 bases, and 4 bases lay outside the gene matches. The CDR3 DNA reads TGTGCTAGTGGTTTGGTGCCAGGGACAGGGGGCACTGAAGCTTTCTTT. Encoded protein: CASGLVPGTGGTEAFF.

The chain couples TRBV4-2 to TRBJ1-2; 12 bases are shared with TRBD1. Looked up from germline, CDR1 is LGHNA and CDR2 is YNFKEQ. This CDR3 has 17 residues. With 0 bases clipped from V and 8 bases from J, the junction kept 10 bases outside the gene matches. DNA of the CDR3: TGTGCCAGCAGCCAAGATGGGGGACAGGGGGCGCGATACGGCTACACCTTC. Amino acid sequence: CASSQDGGQGARYGYTF.

V is TRBV29-1 and J is TRBJ2-7, with no clear D. The CDR3 is made up of 12 amino acids. Trimming cost V 6 bases and J 0 bases, with 9 bases left between them. The germline V gene encodes CDR1 SQVTM and CDR2 ANQGSEA. The CDR3 DNA follows: TGCAGCGTCCGCGGAACCTCCTACGAGCAGTACTTC. This sequence encodes CSVRGTSYEQYF.

In the case of this clone: Relative to the germline gene, one junction end is altered; a read error may explain this. This chain connects TRBV24-1 to TRBJ2-7; D perhaps matches TRBD1 (7 bases). This CDR3 is 15 amino acids long. Per the germline V gene, CDR1 is KGHDR and CDR2 is SFDVKD. CDR3 sequence: CATSAPGGTSNEQYF. Written as DNA, the CDR3 is TGTGCCACCAGTGCACCAGGGGGGACCTCCAACGAGCAGTACTTC.

The chain links TRBV4-1 to TRBJ1-6, with 7 bases matching TRBD1. Germline CDR1 is MGHRA and CDR2 is YSYEKL. CDR3 length equals 16 residues. The trim removed 4 bases at V and 7 bases at J, leaving 10 bases unmatched. In nucleotides, the CDR3 is TGCGCCAGCAGCCTCGACGTTGCCAGGGGGAATTCACCCCTCCACTTT. Amino acids: CASSLDVARGNSPLHF.

V usage is TRBV4-1 and J usage is TRBJ2-2; 10 bases align to TRBD1. Germline CDR1 and CDR2: MGHRA and YSYEKL. The ends lost 4 bases at V and 7 bases at J; junction bases unmatched: 6. The CDR3 is 15 residues long. The CDR3 loop reads CASSRSGQGDGELFF. CDR3 sequence (DNA): TGCGCCAGCAGCCGGTCCGGACAGGGGGACGGGGAGCTGTTTTTT.

This clone was observed a few times. CDR3 residues: CASSILTGVAKNIQYF. CDR3 coding DNA: TGTGCCAGTAGTATACTGACAGGGGTAGCCAAAAACATTCAGTACTTC. The gene calls are TRBV19 and TRBJ2-4, with TRBD1 identical over 8 bases. The CDR3 is 16 residues long. CDR1 is LNHDA, CDR2 SQIVND, per germline (reference sequence). V lost 2 bases to trimming and J lost 0 bases; unmatched junction nucleotides: 3.

The chain couples TRBV5-1 to TRBJ1-1; tentatively, D is TRBD1 (6 bases). V shed 0 bases and J shed 3 bases, with 9 bases lying between them. CDR1 and CDR2 (germline): SGHRS, YFSETQ. The CDR3 totals 14 residues. CDR3 nucleotide sequence: TGCGCCAGCAGCTTGGATAGACAGGACACTGAAGCTTTCTTT. Translating gives CASSLDRQDTEAFF.

This rearrangement joins TRBV7-2 to TRBJ1-1; tentatively, D is TRBD1 (5 bases). Trimming removed 3 bases at V and 0 bases at J, with 8 bases between. The germline V gene encodes CDR1 SGHTA and CDR2 FQGNSA. The CDR3 has 14 amino acids. The CDR3, as DNA: TGTGCCAGCAGCTTCAGGACACTGAACACTGAAGCTTTCTTT. Residues: CASSFRTLNTEAFF.

The chain is built from TRBV19 and TRBJ1-1; maybe TRBD1 (6 bases). V lost 6 bases and J 6 bases, leaving 20 bases between the germline ends. The CDR3 sequence is 15 residues long. Germline V gene sequence: CDR1 LNHDA, CDR2 SQIVND (reference sequence). The CDR3 nucleotides read TGTGCCAGTAGGGCCCGACAGGTAATCTCCCCTGAAGCTTTCTTT. Its translation: CASRARQVISPEAFF.

J is TRBJ1-2 and V is TRBV7-2; D unresolved. Trimming pared 1 base from V and 3 bases from J, leaving 12 bases between. The CDR3 length is 15 residues. From germline, CDR1 is SGHTA and CDR2 FQGNSA. The CDR3 DNA sequence: TGTGCCAGCAGCTTAGGGATTGCAGGATACTATGGCTACACCTTC. Encoded protein: CASSLGIAGYYGYTF.

CDR3 DNA: TGTGCCAGCAGCTTAGCTTACTCGAGCTCCTACAATGAGCAGTTCTTC. It yields the protein CASSLAYSSSYNEQFF. This chain links TRBV11-3 with TRBJ2-1; D is uncertain. The CDR3 is 16 amino acids. Germline CDR1 reads SGHNT; CDR2 reads YENEEA. V lost 1 base to trimming and J lost 0 bases, with 10 bases between them.

V and J are TRBV19 and TRBJ1-2; no reliable D call. The CDR3 is 16 amino acids. Germline CDR1 is LNHDA and CDR2 is SQIVND (reference sequence). V lost 3 bases and J lost 0, with 14 bases in between. This CDR3 reads CASSMPVWATNYGYTF. The DNA for the CDR3 is TGTGCCAGTAGTATGCCAGTTTGGGCGACTAACTATGGCTACACCTTC. Combining the CDR3 with reference TRBV19 and TRBJ1-2 gives the whole variable domain DGGITQSPKYLFRKEGQNVTLSCEQNLNHDAMYWYRQDPGQGLRLIYYSQIVNDFQKGDIAEGYSVSREKKESFPLTVTSAQKNPTAFYLCASSMPVWATNYGYTFGSGTRLTVV.

The chain is built from TRBV27 and TRBJ1-6; no reliable D call. The CDR3 is 13 amino acids. V lost 3 bases and J 6 bases, leaving 6 bases between the germline ends. Germline V CDR1 and CDR2: MNHEY, SMNVEV (reference sequence). The DNA for the CDR3 is TGTGCCAGCAGTTTCGGGTTTAATTCACCCCTCCACTTT. As protein: CASSFGFNSPLHF.

The V and J genes are TRBV19 and TRBJ1-2, with D maybe TRBD1 (5 bases). Germline V lookup: CDR1 LNHDA, CDR2 SQIVND (reference sequence). CDR3 length equals 12 residues. V lost 7 bases and J lost 6, with 12 bases in between. CDR3 sequence: CASMGGYDGYTF. CDR3 nucleotides: TGTGCCAGTATGGGGGGTTACGATGGCTACACCTTC.

Concerning this clone itself: The sample holds other DNA sequences that translate to the same CDR3. The chain is built from TRBV7-2 and TRBJ1-1, with no clear D. This CDR3 has 13 amino acids. Germline V gives CDR1 SGHTA, CDR2 FQGNSA. Trimming stripped 3 bases from V and 1 base from J, with 6 bases between. The CDR3 reads CASSLNRNTEAFF. CDR3 sequence (DNA): TGTGCCAGCAGCTTGAATAGGAACACTGAAGCTTTCTTT.

V usage is TRBV20-1 and J usage is TRBJ2-3, with TRBD2 identical over 11 bases. Trimming took 3 bases from V and 4 from J; bases not matched to a gene: 6. Germline V gene data show CDR1 as DFQATT and CDR2 as SNEGSKA (reference sequence). The CDR3 loop spans 15 amino acids. CDR3 nucleotides: TGCAGTGCTAGTGAAACTAGCGGGGGAGCAGATACGCAGTATTTT. Amino acids: CSASETSGGADTQYF.

The genes are TRBV10-3 and TRBJ1-2; 7 bases match TRBD1. The CDR3 has 15 amino acids. V lost 6 bases to trimming and J lost 5 bases; unmatched junction nucleotides: 12. CDR1 ENHRY and CDR2 SYGVKD come from the germline V gene. CDR3 region: CAISQPGTDPYGYTF. CDR3 in DNA: TGTGCCATCAGCCAACCCGGGACAGATCCGTATGGCTACACCTTC.

The gene calls are TRBV6-2 or TRBV6-3 and TRBJ1-1; no reliable D call. The germline V and J ends were trimmed by 6 bases and 4 bases, with 12 bases remaining between them. CDR3 length: 13 residues. Germline V lookup: CDR1 MNHEY, CDR2 SVGEGT. The CDR3 DNA reads as TGTGCCAGCAGCATCCCGCGGGTCACTGAAGCTTTCTTT. Translated: CASSIPRVTEAFF.

CDR3 nucleotides: TGTGCCAGCAGCTCGGGACACCTCGCCTCTGGAAACACCATATATTTT. This codes for CASSSGHLASGNTIYF. This chain links TRBV5-6 with TRBJ1-3; a weak D match, TRBD1 (6 bases). Germline V CDR1 and CDR2: SGHDT, YYEEEE. Trimming removed 3 bases at V and 0 bases at J, with 13 bases between. The CDR3 is 16 amino acids. The full variable domain, with the rest looked up from reference TRBV5-6 and TRBJ1-3, is DAGVTQSPTHLIKTRGQQVTLRCSPKSGHDTVSWYQQALGQGPQFIFQYYEEEERQRGNFPDRFSGHQFPNYSSELNVNALLLGDSALYLCASSSGHLASGNTIYFGEGSWLTVV.